This T cell receptor (beta chain) was sequenced for a study of blood T cell repertoires in COVID-19. Study overall: The United States, Italy and Spain provided the acute and convalescent COVID-19 samples. PBMCs, B-cell-depleted T cells, or T cells were the source of the cDNA or gDNA that made up the material.

Germline V lookup: CDR1 MDHEN, CDR2 SYDVKM. Between the trimmed V and J ends, which lost 2 bases and 6 bases, there was a span of 11 bases. This CDR3 has 14 amino acids. Authors' processing steps: Estimates of nucleated cell counts were drawn from the amplification of reference gene primers. Assay: immunoSEQ multiplex PCR; the TCRdb copy retains only in-frame clones and omits some. V and J calls and clone size are as listed in that table; D and trimming were resolved from the DNA. The table lists almost 200,000 clones, roughly 90% of them singletons. Specimen: peripheral blood. The chain joins TRBV28 to TRBJ2-1; no clear D gene. The TCR originated in a woman aged 70 to 79 with acute or convalescent COVID-19. CDR3 sequence reads: CASSLVPTRNEQFF. The CDR3 nucleotides are TGTGCCAGCAGTTTAGTCCCAACACGCAATGAGCAGTTCTTC.